This TCR beta chain was identified in a study of blood T cell repertoires in COVID-19. The overall study: The analysed material was cDNA or gDNA that came from T cells, B-cell-depleted T cells, or PBMCs.

Clones were read by immunoSEQ multiplex PCR, and TCRdb kept only the in-frame ones, dropping some. This sample has around 250,000 clones, with approximately 88% found just once. Membership in each cohort depended on participant-reported clinical history. All exposed participants met a person with COVID-19 within 2 weeks before entering the study. Per germline, CDR1 LNHDA and CDR2 SQIVND (reference sequence). The germline V and J ends were trimmed by 9 bases and 1 base, with 15 bases remaining between them. This CDR3 region has 14 residues. The clonotype comes from a woman aged 40-49 years who had been exposed to COVID-19. The chain has TRBV19 and TRBJ1-1; D is uncertain. Source material: PBMCs or T cells enriched from blood (not recorded which). The CDR3 reads CARKPTRSNTEAFF. CDR3 in DNA: TGTGCCAGGAAACCAACACGATCGAACACTGAAGCTTTCTTT.